The 2 T cell receptor beta chains given below trace back to one sample, sequenced in a study of T cells expressing NK-cell markers (dated by TCRdb to 2019 to 2021). The library was built by means of 5' RACE. TCRdb lists the instrument as Illumina HiSeq 2000. TCRdb reprocessed the reads and lists each CDR3 protein sequence as a single entry, with no DNA. The sample's own table lists fewer than 550,000 distinct CDR3 sequences. The top ten hold more than 1.4% of the sample. The material sequenced was blood T cells: a sorted CD56 or NKG2C T cell subset, CD4+ or CD8+ T cells, or bulk PBMC T cells (not recorded which). The receptors derive from a woman between 50 and 59 years old in good health. Donor details come from another sample of the same person, matched by shared clones.

The chain recombines TRBV11-2 with TRBJ2-3; the TCRdb D gene call, TRBD1, has no DNA to confirm it. The V gene's germline CDR1 is SGHAT and CDR2 FQNNGV. The CDR3 spans 13 residues. CDR3 sequence reads: CASSSAPTDTQYF.

The rearrangement joins TRBV7-6 to TRBJ2-7. This CDR3 is built from 16 residues. Germline CDR1 is SGHVS and CDR2 is FNYEAQ. CDR3 amino acids: CASSLATAGGAYEQYF.